This record looks at one T cell receptor beta chain sequence and its context. These data originate in a study of tumor-infiltrating lymphocytes in primary liver carcinoma. Both blood RNA, taken from unsorted whole blood, and germline DNA were extracted. None of the patients had received treatment, and all had chronic HBV infection. V gave up 2 bases and J gave up 1 base, with 24 bases separating them. This CDR3 is 19 amino acids long. Germline V gene sequence: CDR1 SEHNR, CDR2 FQNEAQ (reference sequence). cDNA specific to TCR beta was made from roughly 500 ng of total RNA, with a constant-region primer employed for priming. Investigators got TCR beta libraries out of three nested multiplex PCR rounds, done with slightly modified ARM-PCR. Rounds one and two of PCR, each of roughly 10 cycles, were primed with TRBV1-TRBV30 forward primers and a C-beta reverse primer. TCRdb fed the multiplex PCR reads into MiXCR, producing one record per CDR3 protein. The sample has about 200,000 distinct CDR3 sequences; almost 65% are singletons.

The rearrangement joins TRBV7-9 to TRBJ2-7, with D possibly matching TRBD2 (5 bases). The clonotype originates from a woman aged 60-75 years with primary liver carcinoma and hepatitis B virus infection. Specimen: peripheral blood. For the CDR3, the DNA is TGTGCCAGCAGCTTATATATGGGAGTTCGGGCCAAAGGGTCCTACGAGCAGTACTTC. Translated, it gives CASSLYMGVRAKGSYEQYF.